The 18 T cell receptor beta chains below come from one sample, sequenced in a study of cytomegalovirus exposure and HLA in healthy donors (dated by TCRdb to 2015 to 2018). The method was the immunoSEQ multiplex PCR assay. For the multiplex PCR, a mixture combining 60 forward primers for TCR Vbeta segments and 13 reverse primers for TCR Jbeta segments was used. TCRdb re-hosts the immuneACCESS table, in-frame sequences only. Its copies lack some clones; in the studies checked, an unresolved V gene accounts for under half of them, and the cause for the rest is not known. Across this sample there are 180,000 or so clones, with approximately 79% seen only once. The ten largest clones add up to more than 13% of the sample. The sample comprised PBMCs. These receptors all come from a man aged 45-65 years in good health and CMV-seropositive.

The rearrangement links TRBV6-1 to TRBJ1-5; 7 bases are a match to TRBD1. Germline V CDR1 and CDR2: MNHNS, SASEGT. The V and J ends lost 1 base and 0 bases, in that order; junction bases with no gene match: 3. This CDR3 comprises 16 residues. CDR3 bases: TGTGCCAGCAGTGAAGGCAGGGGGTATAGCAATCAGCCCCAGCATTTT. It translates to CASSEGRGYSNQPQHF.

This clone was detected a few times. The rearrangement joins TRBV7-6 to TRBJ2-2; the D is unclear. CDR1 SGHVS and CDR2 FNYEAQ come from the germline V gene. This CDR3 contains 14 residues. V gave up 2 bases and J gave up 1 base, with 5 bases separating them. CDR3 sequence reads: CASSLNRNTGELFF. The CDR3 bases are TGTGCCAGCAGCTTAAATCGGAACACCGGGGAGCTGTTTTTT.

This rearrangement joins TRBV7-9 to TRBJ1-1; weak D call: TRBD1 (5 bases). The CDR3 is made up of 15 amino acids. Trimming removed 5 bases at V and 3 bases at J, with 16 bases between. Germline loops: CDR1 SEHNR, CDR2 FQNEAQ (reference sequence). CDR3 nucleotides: TGTGCCAGCAGCCATGGGGGACTCCGGGACACTGAAGCTTTCTTT. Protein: CASSHGGLRDTEAFF.

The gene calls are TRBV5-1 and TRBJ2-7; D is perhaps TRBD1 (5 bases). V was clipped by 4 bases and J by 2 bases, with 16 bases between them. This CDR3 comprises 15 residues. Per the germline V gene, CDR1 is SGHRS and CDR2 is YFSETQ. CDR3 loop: CASSLERQLAYEQYF. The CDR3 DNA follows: TGCGCCAGCAGCCTAGAAAGACAGTTGGCCTACGAGCAGTACTTC.

The CDR3 DNA reads as TGTGCCAGCAGTTACTCAGGCGGAAACTATAATTCACCCCTCCACTTT. Its translation: CASSYSGGNYNSPLHF. The chain recombines TRBV6-5 with TRBJ1-6; D call uncertain. The CDR3 has 16 residues. V shed 0 bases and J shed 3 bases, with 9 bases lying between them. Germline V gene data show CDR1 as MNHEY and CDR2 as SVGAGI.

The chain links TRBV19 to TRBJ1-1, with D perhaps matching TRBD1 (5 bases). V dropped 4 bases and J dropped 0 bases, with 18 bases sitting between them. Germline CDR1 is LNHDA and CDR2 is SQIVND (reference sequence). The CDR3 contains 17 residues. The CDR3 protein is CASSTSTATFMNTEAFF. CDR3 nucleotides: TGTGCCAGTAGTACCTCGACAGCCACTTTTATGAACACTGAAGCTTTCTTT.

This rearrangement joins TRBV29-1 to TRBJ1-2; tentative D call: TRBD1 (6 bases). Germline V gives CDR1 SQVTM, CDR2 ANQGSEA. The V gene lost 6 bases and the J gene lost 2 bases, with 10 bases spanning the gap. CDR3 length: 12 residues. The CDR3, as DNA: TGCAGCGTGCCCCAGGGGAACTATGGCTACACCTTC. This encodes CSVPQGNYGYTF.

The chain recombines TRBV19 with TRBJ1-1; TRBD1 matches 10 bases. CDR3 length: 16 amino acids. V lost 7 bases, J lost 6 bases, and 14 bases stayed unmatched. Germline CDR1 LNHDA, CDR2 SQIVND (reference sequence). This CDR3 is CASTWGTGVSSAEAFF. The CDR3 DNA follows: TGTGCCAGTACCTGGGGGACAGGGGTGTCTAGCGCTGAAGCTTTCTTT.

The CDR3 sequence: CASSPGNGGMGTGELFF. CDR3 coding DNA: TGTGCCAGCAGCCCGGGAAACGGGGGTATGGGCACCGGGGAGCTGTTTTTT. The chain carries TRBV11-3 and TRBJ2-2; D is perhaps TRBD2 (6 bases). Trimming removed 5 bases at V and 4 bases at J, with 20 bases between. Germline V gene data show CDR1 as SGHNT and CDR2 as YENEEA. This CDR3 has 17 amino acids.

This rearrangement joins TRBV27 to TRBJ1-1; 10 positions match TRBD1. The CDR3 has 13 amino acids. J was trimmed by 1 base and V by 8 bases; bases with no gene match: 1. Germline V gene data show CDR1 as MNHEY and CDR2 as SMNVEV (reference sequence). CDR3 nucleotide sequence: TGTGCCAGCCGGGACAGGGGGAACACTGAAGCTTTCTTT. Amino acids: CASRDRGNTEAFF.

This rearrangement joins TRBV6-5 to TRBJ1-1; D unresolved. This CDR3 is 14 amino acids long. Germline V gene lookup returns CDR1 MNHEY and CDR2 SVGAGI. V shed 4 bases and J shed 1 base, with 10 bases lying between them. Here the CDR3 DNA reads TGTGCCAGCAGTTTCGGACGGGAGAACACTGAAGCTTTCTTT. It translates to CASSFGRENTEAFF.

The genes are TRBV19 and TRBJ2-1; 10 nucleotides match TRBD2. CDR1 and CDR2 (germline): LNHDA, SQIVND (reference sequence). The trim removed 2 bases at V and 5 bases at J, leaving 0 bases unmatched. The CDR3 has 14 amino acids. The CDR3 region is CASSILAGDNEQFF. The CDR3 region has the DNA TGTGCCAGTAGTATACTAGCGGGGGACAATGAGCAGTTCTTC.

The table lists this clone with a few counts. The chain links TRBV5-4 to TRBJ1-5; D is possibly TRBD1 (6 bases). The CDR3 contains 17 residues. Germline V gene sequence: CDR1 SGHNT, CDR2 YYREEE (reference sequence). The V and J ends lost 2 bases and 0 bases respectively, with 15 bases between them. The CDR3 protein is CASSFTDRSNSNQPQHF. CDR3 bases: TGTGCCAGCAGCTTTACCGACAGGTCCAATAGCAATCAGCCCCAGCATTTT.

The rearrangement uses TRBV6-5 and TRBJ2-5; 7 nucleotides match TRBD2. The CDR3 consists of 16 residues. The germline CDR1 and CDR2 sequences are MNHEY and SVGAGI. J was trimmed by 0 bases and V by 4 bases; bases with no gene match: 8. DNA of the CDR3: TGTGCCAGCAGTTCACCGGGACTAAAGTACCAAGAGACCCAGTACTTC. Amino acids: CASSSPGLKYQETQYF.

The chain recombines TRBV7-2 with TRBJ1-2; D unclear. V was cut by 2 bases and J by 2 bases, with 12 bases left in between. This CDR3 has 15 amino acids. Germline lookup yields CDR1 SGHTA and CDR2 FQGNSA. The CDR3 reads CASSLSGPANYGYTF. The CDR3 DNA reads TGTGCCAGCAGCTTATCTGGGCCGGCAAACTATGGCTACACCTTC.

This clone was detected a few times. The chain's CDR3 is CASSSGQYGELFF. In DNA form, the CDR3 reads TGTGCCAGCTCATCCGGACAGTACGGGGAGCTGTTTTTT. The chain is built from TRBV18 and TRBJ2-2; tentative D call: TRBD1 (6 bases). CDR1 is KGHSH and CDR2 is LQKENI in the germline V gene. The CDR3 length is 13 residues. Trimming removed 5 bases from V and 7 bases from J, with 11 bases in between.

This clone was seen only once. The CDR3, as DNA: TGTGCCAGCAGGCGGGACGGTTCCTATGGCTACACCTTC. Translation gives CASRRDGSYGYTF. The rearrangement links TRBV6-6 to TRBJ1-2, with a possible D match to TRBD1 (5 bases). Deletions cut 6 bases from V and 4 bases from J, with 12 bases between. In germline, CDR1 is MNHNY, CDR2 SVGAGI (reference sequence). The CDR3 length is 13 residues.

The CDR3 region has the DNA TGTGCCAGCCGACAGATCTCTGGAAACACCATATATTTT. Its translation is CASRQISGNTIYF. J is TRBJ1-3 and V is TRBV6-6; possibly TRBD1 for D (5 bases). This CDR3 is 13 amino acids long. Trimming pared 8 bases from V and 0 bases from J, leaving 8 bases between. Per the germline V gene, CDR1 is MNHNY and CDR2 is SVGAGI (reference sequence).